Each of the 18 T cell receptor beta chains below was sequenced from the same sample in a study of OX40 agonist ivuxolimab in advanced cancers. Libraries were prepared by immunoSEQ multiplex PCR; TCRdb keeps only in-frame clonotypes and omits some of them. Here the sample spans tens of thousands of clones, approximately 92% being singletons. The sample consisted of CD4+ or CD8+ T cells sorted from blood, taken in a trial of the OX40 agonist ivuxolimab. All receptors come from an adult with an advanced solid tumor such as melanoma, head and neck, liver or kidney cancer.

The CDR3 sequence: CSALRAEEQYF. The CDR3, as DNA: TGCAGTGCCCTCAGGGCGGAAGAGCAGTACTTC. J is TRBJ2-7 and V is TRBV20-1, with D possibly TRBD1 on 5 matching bases. The CDR3 is made up of 11 amino acids. CDR1 and CDR2 from the germline V gene are DFQATT and SNEGSKA (reference sequence). Trimming shortened V by 6 bases and J by 7 bases, and 13 bases separated the two germline ends.

This chain joins TRBV27 and TRBJ1-5; D is undetermined. V was cut by 5 bases and J by 5 bases, with 10 bases left in between. Germline CDR1 MNHEY, CDR2 SMNVEV (reference sequence). This CDR3 has 13 amino acids. CDR3 in DNA: TGTGCCAGCAGTCCTCAAGGATATCAGCCCCAGCATTTT. This codes for CASSPQGYQPQHF.

The gene calls are TRBV19 and TRBJ1-2, with D perhaps TRBD1 (5 bases). From germline, CDR1 is LNHDA and CDR2 SQIVND (reference sequence). The CDR3 spans 15 residues. V lost 7 bases, J lost 4 bases, and 19 bases lay in between. The CDR3 is CASTADSPFVYGYTF. The CDR3, as DNA: TGTGCCAGTACGGCTGACAGCCCCTTCGTCTATGGCTACACCTTC. Looking up the rest from reference TRBV19 and TRBJ1-2 gives the full variable domain: DGGITQSPKYLFRKEGQNVTLSCEQNLNHDAMYWYRQDPGQGLRLIYYSQIVNDFQKGDIAEGYSVSREKKESFPLTVTSAQKNPTAFYLCASTADSPFVYGYTFGSGTRLTVV.

The chain has TRBV4-3 and TRBJ2-1; a weak D match, TRBD2 (5 bases). V was pared by 1 base and J by 9 bases, with 22 bases between. The CDR3 runs 17 residues. Germline V gene sequence: CDR1 LGHNA, CDR2 YSLEER. The CDR3, as DNA: TGCGCCAGCAGCCAAGCCATTCCATCGACCCTAGCAGGTGAGCAGTTCTTC. Its protein product is CASSQAIPSTLAGEQFF.

The V gene is TRBV7-6, the J gene TRBJ2-6; 9 nucleotides line up with TRBD1. Per the germline V gene, CDR1 is SGHVS and CDR2 is FNYEAQ. The CDR3 spans 16 residues. Trimming at V came to 3 bases and at J to 2 bases, leaving 2 bases not matched to a gene. CDR3 DNA: TGTGCCAGCAGCTTGGGACAGGGTACTGGGGCCAACGTCCTGACTTTC. Translation: CASSLGQGTGANVLTF.

V usage is TRBV6-5 and J usage is TRBJ1-1; the D gene is possibly TRBD1 (5 bases). Germline lookup yields CDR1 MNHEY and CDR2 SVGAGI. This CDR3 is 13 amino acids long. Trimming took 0 bases from V and 7 from J, leaving 9 bases between them. CDR3 DNA sequence: TGTGCCAGCAGTTACTCCGGACAAAATGAAGCTTTCTTT. Its protein is CASSYSGQNEAFF.

This chain uses TRBV27 with TRBJ1-5; perhaps TRBD1 as D (5 bases). The V end lost 6 bases, the J end lost 7 bases, and 13 bases lay between the germline ends. The CDR3 is made up of 13 amino acids. The germline V gene has CDR1 MNHEY and CDR2 SMNVEV (reference sequence). The CDR3: CASSPGSGQPQHF. The CDR3 DNA reads TGTGCCAGCAGCCCAGGGTCCGGGCAGCCCCAGCATTTT.

V is TRBV27 and J is TRBJ2-1, with 8 bases fitting TRBD2. CDR1 and CDR2 (germline): MNHEY, SMNVEV (reference sequence). The length of the CDR3 is 14 residues. J lost 8 bases, V lost 5 bases, and 8 bases had no gene match. CDR3 coding DNA: TGTGCCAGCAGTGCCGGGACTAGTTTTTATGAGCAGTTCTTC. Residues: CASSAGTSFYEQFF.

The rearrangement uses TRBV29-1 and TRBJ1-1, with D unclear. Looked up from germline, CDR1 is SQVTM and CDR2 is ANQGSEA. Trimming removed 0 bases from V and 3 bases from J, with 5 bases in between. This CDR3 is built from 12 residues. CDR3 nucleotides: TGCAGCGTTGAAGAATCGTACACTGAAGCTTTCTTT. Encoded protein: CSVEESYTEAFF.

The V call is TRBV27, the J call TRBJ2-2; TRBD1 aligns across 7 bases. V shed 4 bases and J 1 base; nucleotides not matched to a gene: 3. The CDR3 contains 15 residues. Per germline, CDR1 MNHEY and CDR2 SMNVEV (reference sequence). The CDR3 DNA reads TGTGCCAGCAGTTCCCGGACAGGGAACACCGGGGAGCTGTTTTTT. The encoded protein is CASSSRTGNTGELFF.

The chain carries TRBV19 and TRBJ1-5, with D possibly matching TRBD1 (5 bases). The V end lost 2 bases, the J end lost 7 bases, and 15 bases lay between the germline ends. This CDR3 comprises 15 residues. Germline CDR1 LNHDA, CDR2 SQIVND (reference sequence). The chain's CDR3 is CASSIRGDLRQPQHF. In nucleotides, the CDR3 is TGTGCCAGTAGTATAAGAGGGGATCTGAGACAGCCCCAGCATTTT.

The rearrangement joins TRBV30 to TRBJ2-3, with D possibly being TRBD1 (5 bases). CDR1 is GTSNPN, CDR2 SVGIG, per germline (reference sequence). Trimming removed 0 bases at V and 0 bases at J, with 10 bases between. This CDR3 is 15 amino acids long. CDR3 sequence: CAWSVGHSSTDTQYF. Here the CDR3 DNA reads TGTGCCTGGAGTGTAGGACACTCTAGCACAGATACGCAGTATTTT.

V and J are TRBV6-5 and TRBJ2-1; the D gene is possibly TRBD2 (7 bases). Trimming took off 8 bases at V and 6 bases at J, with 14 bases between the two ends. This CDR3 has 13 amino acids. Germline assignment: CDR1 MNHEY and CDR2 SVGAGI. CDR3 coding DNA: TGTGCCAGCTCTAACGGGGGGCTCAATGAGCAGTTCTTC. The encoded protein is CASSNGGLNEQFF.

This clone was observed once. This chain joins TRBV7-2 and TRBJ1-5; D might be TRBD1 (5 bases). V lost 3 bases and J 0 bases, leaving 12 bases between the germline ends. This CDR3 is 16 amino acids long. In germline, CDR1 is SGHTA, CDR2 FQGNSA. CDR3 region: CASSLEGLYSNQPQHF. CDR3 DNA: TGTGCCAGCAGCTTGGAGGGACTCTATAGCAATCAGCCCCAGCATTTT.

The chain has TRBV4-3 and TRBJ1-4, with D possibly matching TRBD1 (6 bases). V was cut by 3 bases and J by 7 bases, with 21 bases left in between. The V gene's germline CDR1 is LGHNA and CDR2 YSLEER. This CDR3 contains 17 residues. The DNA of the CDR3 is TGCGCCAGCAGCCACTACCTTAACAGGGCGGAGGGTGAAAAACTGTTTTTT. As protein: CASSHYLNRAEGEKLFF.

This chain connects TRBV27 to TRBJ1-2; 7 bases are a match to TRBD1. V lost 3 bases and J lost 6; bases outside the gene matches: 4. Looked up from germline, CDR1 is MNHEY and CDR2 is SMNVEV (reference sequence). The CDR3 totals 13 residues. The CDR3 region is CASSFSGGDGYTF. The CDR3 DNA is TGTGCCAGCAGTTTTTCAGGGGGTGATGGCTACACCTTC.

The chain has TRBV5-6 and TRBJ2-3, with unresolved D. The CDR3 consists of 13 residues. Germline lookup yields CDR1 SGHDT and CDR2 YYEEEE. V was cut by 1 base and J by 4 bases, with 7 bases left in between. The CDR3 loop is CASSLWGSDTQYF. DNA of the CDR3: TGTGCCAGCAGCTTGTGGGGTTCAGATACGCAGTATTTT.

This sequence joins TRBV7-9 and TRBJ1-2; unclear D gene. The CDR3 is 13 residues long. Trimming stripped 0 bases from V and 6 bases from J, with 8 bases between. CDR1 SEHNR and CDR2 FQNEAQ come from the germline V gene (reference sequence). Written as DNA, the CDR3 is TGTGCCAGCAGCTTAGCTCAGAAAAATGGCTACACCTTC. This gives the protein CASSLAQKNGYTF.